This T cell receptor (beta chain) appears in the sequencing data of a study of shared clonotypes between healthy human individuals (dated by TCRdb to about 2020). About the study as a whole: The cohort included a few men and a couple of women between 18 and 49 years of age. For each donor, CD4 naive and CD4 memory were each given three plates, CD8 naive was given two plates, and CD8 memory was given one plate. To estimate repertoire size and how much clonotype sharing occurs between individuals, the study deeply sequenced the blood TCR repertoires of five or six healthy adults. To increase sequencing depth and limit assay-specific biases, different laboratories used diverse techniques to prepare libraries and sequence TCR repertoires. Leukapheresis yielded between about 0.85 and 10 billion PBMCs per donor.

Summary of the overall study and its limitations: Compared with non-shared clonotypes, the clonotypes found in all four sorted-subset donors had higher generation probabilities. The genetic and exposure-history diversity represented was limited by the small number of donors. Rarefaction of sorted-subset datasets indicated incomplete sequencing despite the large sequencing depth. Based on pairwise subsampling, the degree of clonotype sharing among donors was expected to be affected by sequencing depth. Sharing across several donors was observed for approximately 4.6% of naive CD4, about 4% of naive CD8, over 2% of memory CD4, and roughly 0.4% of memory CD8 clonotypes. Only blood was sampled, and tissue TCR repertoires likely differ from those in blood. Naive subsets generally had larger estimated clonotype richness than memory subsets did.

Using the deep immunoSEQ assay, multiplex PCR amplified TCR CDR3 regions from genomic DNA. Extracted genomic DNA from each cell subset was spread evenly across all wells of several immunoSEQ 96-well plates, with each plate serving as a replicate. For sorted subsets, about 0.2 ug genomic DNA, equal to some 30,000 T cell genomes, was loaded into each replicate PCR. Purified libraries were quantified with a Qubit 3.0 fluorometer, sized on a Bioanalyzer 2100, and re-quantified with the KAPA Library Quantification kit. A separate single-read 150-cycle Illumina NextSeq 550 flow cell was used to sequence each immunoSEQ 96-well plate. Per the authors' processing: Because the immunoSEQ output included only junctional sequences and no quality scores, the filtering could not be the same as the filtering used for full-length reads. Sequences were annotated with PyIR, a Python wrapper for IgBLAST v1.9, using IMGT germline references to assign V/J genes and CDR3. Any read was removed if the V/J assignment was weak (E-value above 1e-6), the CDR3 was missing, or the read contained stop codons, out-of-frame junctions, or ambiguous translated residues. A V3J clonotype was defined by an identical inferred V gene, J gene, and CDR3 amino acid sequence. Percentage overlap between repertoires was computed as shared unique clonotypes divided by the size of the smaller repertoire. Repertoire richness was assessed with RTK rarefaction, the Chao1 estimator, and Recon v2.1 estimates of unobserved clonotypes. OLGA was used to compute generation probabilities for all TCRbeta clonotypes that the gDNA method yielded from four donors. The clones in this table, taken by TCRdb from immuneACCESS, are in-frame only. Not every clone is retained; where verified, under half of the shortfall comes from an unresolved V gene, and the cause of the rest is unknown. D and trimming come from the DNA, and the V and J calls and clone size come from that table. Recorded for this sample are 2 million to 2.5 million clones; 80% to 95% of them occurred a single time. Clones ranked in the top ten supply approximately 0.4% of the sample.

A note on this clone: There is no known antigen for this receptor. One base away there is no much larger clone; base qualities are not given.

The donors were healthy, HIV-negative adults with no recently reported acute infections or vaccinations. Only Caucasian adults living in Nashville, Tennessee, USA were represented among the donors. CD4+ T cells were enriched by magnetic negative selection; naive cells were then positively selected on CD45RA, and the negative fraction formed the memory subset. After blood collection by leukapheresis, PBMCs were isolated using Ficoll-Histopaque density gradient centrifugation and then cryopreserved in the vapor phase of liquid nitrogen. Analytical flow cytometry was used to check the purity and quantity of every magnetically sorted T cell population. Genomic DNA was isolated from each sorted fraction and quantified by UV absorbance on a Nanodrop 2000c. From a lookup of the germline V gene (reference sequence), CDR1 and CDR2 are MNHEY and SMNVEV. V trim: 4 bases; J trim: 4 bases; unmatched bases: 8. The CDR3 has 15 amino acids, counting the end cysteine and phenylalanine. The retained sequence is limited to the CDR3, 45 bases, with the frame set at the first base.

Rearrangement joined TRBV27 to TRBJ2-3, and TRBD2 aligns with 7 junction nucleotides. Material for sequencing was naive CD4+ T cells from PBMCs. This sample's cell subset or site label indicates: CD45RA+ positively selected. This clonotype was sampled from a man aged 18-30 years in good health. Some clones in this sample may be carry-over from other donors' samples. The CDR3 amino acid sequence is: CASSSLGGVSDTQYF. The nucleotide sequence reads as follows: TGTGCCAGCAGTTCCCTGGGGGGGGTTTCAGATACGCAGTATTTT.